Below, 19 T cell receptor beta chains from the same sample are listed, as sequenced in a study of T cell responses to AZD1222 COVID-19 vaccine. Measured with immunoSEQ multiplex PCR; TCRdb has only the in-frame clones, and not every one. The table includes 90,000 to 150,000 clones, about 85% detected once. The material sequenced was peripheral blood, taken 28 days after the second AZD1222 dose. These receptors were taken from an adult who received the AZD1222 COVID-19 vaccine.

V gene TRBV9 combines with J gene TRBJ1-2; D is perhaps TRBD1 (5 bases). Per germline, CDR1 SGDLS and CDR2 YYNGEE. The CDR3 consists of 14 residues. Trimming cost V 3 bases and J 6 bases, with 15 bases left between them. CDR3: CASSDPGREDGYTF. CDR3 nucleotides: TGTGCCAGCAGCGACCCTGGCAGGGAAGATGGCTACACCTTC.

V and J are TRBV6-2 or TRBV6-3 and TRBJ2-1, with D perhaps matching TRBD1 (6 bases). The CDR3 has 13 amino acids. The V end lost 6 bases, the J end lost 12 bases, and 18 bases lay between the germline ends. Germline V lookup: CDR1 MNHEY, CDR2 SVGEGT. The chain's CDR3 is CASSLFEGVGQFF. In nucleotides, the CDR3 is TGTGCCAGCAGCCTTTTCGAGGGGGTGGGGCAGTTCTTC.

About this clone itself: A read error may account for a junction end that differs from germline. The chain couples TRBV24-1 to TRBJ1-5; unclear D gene. There are 10 residues in the CDR3. Germline V gives CDR1 KGHDR, CDR2 SFDVKD. The CDR3 reads CATRPQPQHF. The DNA for the CDR3 is TGTGCTACCAGACCTCAGCCCCAGCATTTT.

The rearrangement joins TRBV7-9 to TRBJ1-2, with D possibly being TRBD1 (5 bases). CDR1 SEHNR and CDR2 FQNEAQ come from the germline V gene (reference sequence). V gave up 5 bases and J gave up 7 bases, with 11 bases separating them. CDR3 length: 12 amino acids. In nucleotides, the CDR3 is TGTGCCAGCAGCCTATCCCAGGGTGGCTACACCTTC. Protein: CASSLSQGGYTF.

This clone was found a few times. The rearrangement joins TRBV7-9 to TRBJ1-5; D unresolved. Trimming cost V 5 bases and J 3 bases, with 14 bases left between them. There are 15 residues in the CDR3. The V gene's germline CDR1 is SEHNR and CDR2 FQNEAQ (reference sequence). The CDR3 is CASSVGPRDNQPQHF. CDR3 nucleotide sequence: TGTGCCAGCAGCGTTGGGCCCCGCGACAATCAGCCCCAGCATTTT. The variable domain in full, with the rest retrieved from reference TRBV7-9 and TRBJ1-5, is DTGVSQNPRHKITKRGQNVTFRCDPISEHNRLYWYRQTLGQGPEFLTYFQNEAQLEKSRLLSDRFSAERPKGSFSTLEIQRTEQGDSAMYLCASSVGPRDNQPQHFGDGTRLSIL.

This clone was detected a few times. The chain uses TRBV5-1 and TRBJ1-2, with D maybe TRBD1 (5 bases). V was clipped by 0 bases and J by 4 bases, with 10 bases between them. Germline CDR1 SGHRS, CDR2 YFSETQ. This CDR3 has 14 amino acids. In DNA form, the CDR3 reads TGCGCCAGCAGCTTGGCCGTAGACAGCTATGGCTACACCTTC. Translated, it gives CASSLAVDSYGYTF.

This chain joins TRBV7-7 and TRBJ2-5, with D tentatively TRBD1 (6 bases). Germline CDR1 SSHAT, CDR2 FNYEAQ (reference sequence). The CDR3 contains 16 residues. The V and J ends lost 1 base and 4 bases respectively, with 16 bases between them. In DNA, the CDR3 is TGTGCCAGCAGCTTAGAGGCCAGGGGCGTCCGAGAGACCCAGTACTTC. It codes for CASSLEARGVRETQYF. Variable domain in full (rest from reference TRBV7-7 and TRBJ2-5): GAGVSQSPRYKVTKRGQDVTLRCDPISSHATLYWYQQALGQGPEFLTYFNYEAQPDKSGLPSDRFSAERPEGSISTLTIQRTEQRDSAMYRCASSLEARGVRETQYFGPGTRLLVL.

The rearrangement uses TRBV11-2 and TRBJ2-3; TRBD1 matches 10 bases. This CDR3 region has 15 residues. The germline CDR1 and CDR2 sequences are SGHAT and FQNNGV. Trimming took 3 bases from V and 2 from J; bases not matched to a gene: 2. The CDR3 region has the DNA TGTGCCAGCAGCTTGGGACAGGGGACCACAGATACGCAGTATTTT. It codes for CASSLGQGTTDTQYF.

Here the CDR3 DNA reads TGTGCCAGCAGGACTCGGGGGGGCATGGAGACCCAGTACTTC. This sequence encodes CASRTRGGMETQYF. V is TRBV7-2 and J is TRBJ2-5; TRBD2 aligns across 8 bases. Germline CDR1 is SGHTA and CDR2 is FQGNSA. The CDR3 is 14 amino acids. V lost 6 bases to trimming and J lost 5 bases; unmatched junction nucleotides: 8.

The V gene is TRBV18, the J gene TRBJ1-2, with 8 bases lining up with TRBD1. The junction had 3 bases not matched to a gene; V was cut back by 4 bases and J by 5 bases. CDR1 is KGHSH, CDR2 LQKENI, per germline. The CDR3 contains 13 residues. CDR3 sequence reads: CASSLGQDYGYTF. The CDR3 nucleotides are TGTGCCAGCTCACTGGGACAGGATTATGGCTACACCTTC.

This clone was counted between two and nine times. The chain recombines TRBV7-3 with TRBJ1-6; D uncertain. CDR1 and CDR2 from the germline V gene are SGHTA and FQGTGA. V gave up 3 bases and J gave up 10 bases, with 10 bases separating them. CDR3 length: 13 residues. The DNA for the CDR3 is TGTGCCAGCAGCTTCCGGGAAACCTCACCCCTCCACTTT. Protein sequence: CASSFRETSPLHF.

This clone was seen a single time. This sequence joins TRBV2 and TRBJ2-5, with D maybe TRBD1 (6 bases). Trimming removed 8 bases at V and 5 bases at J, with 21 bases between. In germline, CDR1 is SNHLY, CDR2 FYNNEI. This CDR3 has 15 residues. The CDR3 DNA reads as TGTGCCAGCTCTCCCTCCGGGACACCAAGGGAGACCCAGTACTTC. This codes for CASSPSGTPRETQYF.

The rearrangement links TRBV27 to TRBJ1-6; TRBD1 agrees at 7 bases. The CDR3 spans 15 residues. With 5 bases clipped from V and 6 bases from J, the junction kept 7 bases outside the gene matches. Germline assignment: CDR1 MNHEY and CDR2 SMNVEV (reference sequence). CDR3 bases: TGTGCCAGCAGTCTGACAGGGACAGTTAATTCACCCCTCCACTTT. Translating gives CASSLTGTVNSPLHF.

The chain links TRBV5-4 to TRBJ1-2; possibly TRBD1 for D (6 bases). The CDR3 runs to 15 residues. V lost 0 bases and J 5 bases, leaving 14 bases between the germline ends. CDR1 is SGHNT and CDR2 is YYREEE in the germline V gene (reference sequence). The CDR3 loop is CASSLADGQGYGYTF. DNA for the CDR3: TGTGCCAGCAGCTTGGCTGACGGCCAGGGGTATGGCTACACCTTC.

J is TRBJ1-5 and V is TRBV28; 11 bases are shared with TRBD1. The CDR3 consists of 16 residues. The ends lost 3 bases at V and 9 bases at J; junction bases unmatched: 10. Germline V CDR1 and CDR2: MDHEN, SYDVKM. CDR3 residues: CASSFPRTGGGGPQHF. CDR3 nucleotides: TGTGCCAGCAGTTTCCCCCGGACAGGGGGCGGTGGGCCCCAGCATTTT.

J is TRBJ1-2 and V is TRBV27; D is possibly TRBD1 (6 bases). V lost 5 bases, J lost 8 bases, and 12 bases lay in between. This CDR3 comprises 12 residues. In germline, CDR1 is MNHEY, CDR2 SMNVEV (reference sequence). CDR3 amino acids: CASSQGGRGYTF. Here the CDR3 DNA reads TGTGCCAGCAGTCAAGGGGGGAGAGGCTACACCTTC.

This rearrangement joins TRBV4-1 to TRBJ2-7; the D gene could be TRBD1 or TRBD2 (5 bases each). This CDR3 spans 17 amino acids. CDR1 is MGHRA, CDR2 YSYEKL, per germline. V lost 1 base, J lost 3 bases, and 19 bases lay in between. CDR3 in amino acids: CASSQVISGPQLYEQYF. Written as DNA, the CDR3 is TGCGCCAGCAGCCAAGTGATATCGGGACCCCAGCTCTACGAGCAGTACTTC.

The genes are TRBV7-8 and TRBJ2-5, with D perhaps being TRBD1 or TRBD2 (5 bases each). V lost 5 bases and J lost 4, with 11 bases in between. Germline CDR1 reads SGHVS; CDR2 reads FQNEAQ. This CDR3 has 13 amino acids. The CDR3 DNA reads TGTGCCAGCAGCCTCAGGGAGATAGAGACCCAGTACTTC. Translation: CASSLREIETQYF.

This chain joins TRBV28 and TRBJ2-7; no clear D gene. There are 12 residues in the CDR3. Germline V CDR1 and CDR2: MDHEN, SYDVKM. V was trimmed by 3 bases and J by 5 bases, leaving 8 bases between them. DNA of the CDR3: TGTGCCAGCAGTTTTTTCCCGGACGAGCAGTACTTC. This encodes CASSFFPDEQYF.